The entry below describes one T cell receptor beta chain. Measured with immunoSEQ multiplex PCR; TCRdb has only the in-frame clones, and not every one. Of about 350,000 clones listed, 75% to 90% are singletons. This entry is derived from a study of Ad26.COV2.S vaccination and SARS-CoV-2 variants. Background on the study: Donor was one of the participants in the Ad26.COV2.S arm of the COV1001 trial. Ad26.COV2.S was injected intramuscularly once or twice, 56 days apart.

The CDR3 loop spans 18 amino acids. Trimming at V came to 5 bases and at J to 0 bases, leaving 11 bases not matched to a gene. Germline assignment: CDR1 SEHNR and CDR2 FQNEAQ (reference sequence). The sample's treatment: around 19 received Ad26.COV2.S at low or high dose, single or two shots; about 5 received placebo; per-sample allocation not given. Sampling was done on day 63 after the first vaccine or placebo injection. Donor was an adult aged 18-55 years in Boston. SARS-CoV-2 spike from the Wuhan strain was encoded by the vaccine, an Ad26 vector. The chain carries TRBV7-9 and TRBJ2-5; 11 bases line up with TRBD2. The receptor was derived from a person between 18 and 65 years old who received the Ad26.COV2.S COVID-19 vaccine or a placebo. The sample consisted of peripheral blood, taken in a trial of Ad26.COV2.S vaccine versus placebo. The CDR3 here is CASSLHLLLAGDQETQYF. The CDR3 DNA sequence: TGTGCCAGCAGCCTCCACCTTCTACTAGCGGGGGACCAAGAGACCCAGTACTTC.